A single sample gave rise to the 15 T cell receptor beta chains below, sequenced in a study of T cell responses to AZD1222 COVID-19 vaccine. Produced via immunoSEQ multiplex PCR; TCRdb's table is partial and in-frame only. The sample consists of about 140,000 clones, around 88% of them appearing once. The input for sequencing was peripheral blood, taken on day 0 of AZD1222 vaccination. The receptors stem from an adult in good health.

The chain has TRBV18 and TRBJ1-5, with D unresolved. The germline V gene has CDR1 KGHSH and CDR2 LQKENI. This CDR3 contains 19 residues. The germline V and J ends were trimmed by 0 bases and 0 bases, with 18 bases remaining between them. The CDR3: CASSPPKMAGDYSNQPQHF. CDR3 in DNA: TGTGCCAGCTCACCACCTAAAATGGCAGGAGACTATAGCAATCAGCCCCAGCATTTT.

This chain joins TRBV11-2 and TRBJ1-2, with TRBD1 matching 9 bases. There are 13 residues in the CDR3. Trimming cost V 4 bases and J 9 bases; bases outside gene matches: 6. Per germline, CDR1 SGHAT and CDR2 FQNNGV. CDR3 sequence reads: CASSWGGTGSYTF. The CDR3 region has the DNA TGTGCCAGCAGCTGGGGTGGGACAGGGAGCTACACCTTC.

The rearrangement joins TRBV6-2 or TRBV6-3 to TRBJ2-3, with no clear D. Trimming removed 5 bases from V and 3 bases from J, with 12 bases in between. CDR1 and CDR2 (germline): MNHEY, SVGEGT. The CDR3 is made up of 14 amino acids. DNA of the CDR3: TGTGCCAGCAGTGATGACTTTCGAACAGATACGCAGTATTTT. It translates to CASSDDFRTDTQYF.

The chain combines TRBV4-3 with TRBJ1-3; possible D gene TRBD1, 5 bases. Trimming took off 1 base at V and 8 bases at J, with 15 bases between the two ends. The germline V gene has CDR1 LGHNA and CDR2 YSLEER. This CDR3 region has 15 residues. The CDR3, as DNA: TGCGCCAGCAGCCAAGGCAGGGTCGAATCGGACACCATATATTTT. Its protein product is CASSQGRVESDTIYF.

The chain links TRBV5-8 to TRBJ1-5; D is unresolved. The CDR3 contains 14 residues. Trimming left V 4 bases short and J 4 bases short, with 12 bases between. CDR1 SGHTS and CDR2 YDEGEE come from the germline V gene. The CDR3 here is CASSQSSRNQPQHF. The CDR3 DNA reads TGTGCCAGCAGCCAAAGCTCCAGAAATCAGCCCCAGCATTTT.

Concerning this clone: This sample includes further DNA sequences coding for the same CDR3. The genes are TRBV3-1 (or the pseudogene TRBV3-2) and TRBJ2-5; the D is unclear. This CDR3 region has 11 residues. Looked up from germline, CDR1 is LGHDT and CDR2 is YNNKEL (reference sequence). Trimming removed 3 bases at V and 4 bases at J, with 3 bases between. CDR3 region: CASSQGETQYF. The DNA of the CDR3 is TGTGCCAGCAGCCAGGGAGAGACCCAGTACTTC.

J is TRBJ2-7 and V is TRBV19; D remains unclear. CDR3 length equals 13 residues. Germline V gene data show CDR1 as LNHDA and CDR2 as SQIVND (reference sequence). V was pared by 6 bases and J by 3 bases, with 12 bases between. The CDR3 loop is CASSHPPLYEQYF. CDR3 coding DNA: TGTGCCAGTAGCCATCCCCCACTCTACGAGCAGTACTTC.

The chain recombines TRBV6-1 with TRBJ1-5; possibly TRBD1 for D (5 bases). This CDR3 is built from 14 residues. V lost 1 base and J 4 bases, leaving 8 bases between the germline ends. The germline V gene encodes CDR1 MNHNS and CDR2 SASEGT. The CDR3, as DNA: TGTGCCAGCAGTGAAGGCGGGGGGAATCAGCCCCAGCATTTT. Amino acids: CASSEGGGNQPQHF.

This chain joins TRBV5-6 and TRBJ2-3; 10 bases are shared with TRBD1. Trimming took 5 bases from V and 5 from J; bases not matched to a gene: 8. The germline V gene encodes CDR1 SGHDT and CDR2 YYEEEE. This CDR3 spans 15 amino acids. CDR3 DNA sequence: TGTGCCAGCAGAGGCCGGGACAGGGGTAGAGATACGCAGTATTTT. It yields the protein CASRGRDRGRDTQYF.

Of note for this clone: A read error may account for a junction end that differs from germline. The CDR3 sequence is CASSLVVVNTEAFF. The DNA of the CDR3 is TGTGCCAGCAGCTTAGTAGTAGTGAATACTGAAGCTTTCTTT. The rearrangement uses TRBV7-2 and TRBJ1-1; D unclear. The CDR3 consists of 14 residues. CDR1 and CDR2 from the germline V gene are SGHTA and FQGNSA.

The rearrangement links TRBV2 to TRBJ1-4; TRBD1 aligns across 12 bases. Trimming at V came to 7 bases and at J to 13 bases, leaving 10 bases not matched to a gene. Germline CDR1 and CDR2: SNHLY and FYNNEI. The CDR3 has 14 amino acids. CDR3 coding DNA: TGTGCCAGCACCCCGGGACAGGGGGCCTGGAGACTGTTTTTT. Protein sequence: CASTPGQGAWRLFF.

The chain joins TRBV6-2 or TRBV6-3 to TRBJ2-7; D is ambiguous. V dropped 2 bases and J dropped 6 bases, with 8 bases sitting between them. The V gene's germline CDR1 is MNHEY and CDR2 SVGEGT. This CDR3 spans 12 amino acids. As DNA, the CDR3 is TGTGCCAGCAGTTACGAGGATCTCGAGCAGTACTTC. This gives the protein CASSYEDLEQYF.

V gene TRBV28 combines with J gene TRBJ2-7, with 10 nucleotides matching TRBD1. The length of the CDR3 is 15 residues. Per the germline V gene, CDR1 is MDHEN and CDR2 is SYDVKM. The V segment lost 5 bases and the J segment 5 bases; nucleotides outside the gene matches: 9. The CDR3 coding sequence is TGTGCCAGCAGTGATTCCGGGACAGGGGCAAACGAGCAGTACTTC. It yields the protein CASSDSGTGANEQYF.

The genes are TRBV5-5 and TRBJ1-1; a weak D match, TRBD1 (5 bases). Germline V gene lookup returns CDR1 SGHKS and CDR2 YYEKEE (reference sequence). The CDR3 sequence is 14 residues long. The V and J ends lost 0 bases and 5 bases respectively, with 11 bases between them. The CDR3 region is CASSLVRWGTEAFF. CDR3 bases: TGTGCCAGCAGCTTGGTGAGGTGGGGGACTGAAGCTTTCTTT. Together with reference TRBV5-5 and TRBJ1-1, the CDR3 gives the full variable domain: DAGVTQSPTHLIKTRGQQVTLRCSPISGHKSVSWYQQVLGQGPQFIFQYYEKEERGRGNFPDRFSARQFPNYSSELNVNALLLGDSALYLCASSLVRWGTEAFFGQGTRLTVV.

The rearrangement uses TRBV5-4 and TRBJ2-3; weak D call: TRBD1 (6 bases). The CDR3 is 15 residues long. V was pared by 0 bases and J by 1 base, with 9 bases between. Looked up from germline, CDR1 is SGHNT and CDR2 is YYREEE (reference sequence). CDR3 in amino acids: CASSLVKGGTDTQYF. CDR3 nucleotides: TGTGCCAGCAGCTTGGTAAAGGGGGGCACAGATACGCAGTATTTT.